The clone carrying this T cell receptor delta chain has a count of ten or more. Antigen specificity is unknown. The entry originates in a study of γδ T cells in repeated Plasmodium falciparum infection. Study overall: Each infection was followed by sampling at 21 days, plus baseline and some pre-infection draws.

TRG and TRD sequences were obtained from every sorted gammadelta sample. TCRdb re-processed the multiplex PCR reads using CATT. The profile shows roughly 93,000 delta-chain clones, 1.4% of them singletons. Points from the study as a whole: The Malian cohort came from a small rural village of predominantly one ethnic group.

The receptor was derived from a pool of human donors (malaria-infected and uninfected, not separated). Sequencing was performed on gamma-delta T cells from blood.

The CDR3 loop is CALGSYRKRGPYTDKLIF. CDR3 nucleotides: TGTGCTCTTGGGAGCTATAGGAAAAGGGGTCCGTACACCGATAAACTCATCTTT. The chain links TRDV1 to TRDJ1; unclear D gene. The CDR3 is 18 residues long. Germline V gene lookup returns CDR1 TSWWSYY and CDR2 QGS. Trimming took off 5 bases at V and 0 bases at J, with 22 bases between the two ends.